This TCR beta chain was sequenced during a study of blood T cells in healthy people across ages. Points on this clonotype: Its antigen is undetermined.

Notes on the study in general: Estimates of diversity drawn from one million T cells were considered underestimates. Roughly linear age-related decline in beta diversity appeared, significant by age roughly 40.

The CDR3 runs to 22 residues. Germline trimming cut 0 bases from V and 0 bases from J; bases unmatched to any gene: 16. Germline V gene lookup returns CDR1 LGHDT and CDR2 YNNKEL (reference sequence). For the second PCR, which ran for roughly 7 to 11 cycles, a sample-barcoded 5' primer and a J-beta primer mix were used. One entry per CDR3 protein, called by TCRdb with MiXCR from the 5' RACE reads. Here the sample spans a few hundred thousand distinct CDR3 sequences, about 27% being singletons. These same records also appear under a second study, on T cells of mothers and their children.

Sequences were obtained from blood. The sequence was collected from a boy between 2 and 15 years old in good health. The chain carries TRBV3-1 and TRBJ2-1; 11 bases agree with TRBD2. CDR3 DNA sequence: TGTGCCAGCAGCCAAGAAGTGGGAAACAGGGGACTAGCGGTAAGCTCCTACAATGAGCAGTTCTTC. Translating gives CASSQEVGNRGLAVSSYNEQFF.